This paragraph covers one T cell receptor beta chain sequence. Only in-frame clones appear in the TCRdb table, and some are missing; sequencing was by immunoSEQ multiplex PCR. The sample lists tens of thousands of clones; 85% to 90% were seen once. The CDR3 runs to 16 residues. Trimming removed 3 bases at V and 4 bases at J, with 18 bases between. Per germline, CDR1 LGHNA and CDR2 YNFKEQ. The sample is drawn from a study of T cell changes during pregnancy in multiple sclerosis. V and J are TRBV4-2 and TRBJ1-2, with a tentative D call TRBD1 (6 bases). This specimen consisted of CD8+ T cells from peripheral blood mononuclear cells, obtained after pregnancy. The sequence came from a female donor in good health, enrolled as a control in a pregnancy study. For the CDR3, the DNA is TGTGCCAGCAGCCAGACCACAGGGATTAGCTTCTATGGCTACACCTTC. It specifies CASSQTTGISFYGYTF.